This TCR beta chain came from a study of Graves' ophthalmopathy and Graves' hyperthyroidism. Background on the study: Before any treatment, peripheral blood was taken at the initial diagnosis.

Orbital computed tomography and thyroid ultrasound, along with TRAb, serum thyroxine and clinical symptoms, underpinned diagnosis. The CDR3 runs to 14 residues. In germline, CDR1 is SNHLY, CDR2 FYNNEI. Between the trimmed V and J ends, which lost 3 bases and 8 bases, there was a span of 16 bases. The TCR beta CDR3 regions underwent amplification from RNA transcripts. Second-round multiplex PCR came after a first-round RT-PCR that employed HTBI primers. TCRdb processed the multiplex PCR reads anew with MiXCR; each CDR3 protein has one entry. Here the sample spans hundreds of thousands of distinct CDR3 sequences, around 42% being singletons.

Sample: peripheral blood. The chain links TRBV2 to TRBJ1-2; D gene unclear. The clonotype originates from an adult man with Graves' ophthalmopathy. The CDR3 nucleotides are TGTGCCAGCAGTGACGTAAGGGAAATAAGCGGCTACACCTTC. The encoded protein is CASSDVREISGYTF. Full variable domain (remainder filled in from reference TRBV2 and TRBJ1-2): EPEVTQTPSHQVTQMGQEVILRCVPISNHLYFYWYRQILGQKVEFLVSFYNNEISEKSEIFDDQFSVERPDGSNFTLKIRSTKLEDSAMYFCASSDVREISGYTFGSGTRLTVV.